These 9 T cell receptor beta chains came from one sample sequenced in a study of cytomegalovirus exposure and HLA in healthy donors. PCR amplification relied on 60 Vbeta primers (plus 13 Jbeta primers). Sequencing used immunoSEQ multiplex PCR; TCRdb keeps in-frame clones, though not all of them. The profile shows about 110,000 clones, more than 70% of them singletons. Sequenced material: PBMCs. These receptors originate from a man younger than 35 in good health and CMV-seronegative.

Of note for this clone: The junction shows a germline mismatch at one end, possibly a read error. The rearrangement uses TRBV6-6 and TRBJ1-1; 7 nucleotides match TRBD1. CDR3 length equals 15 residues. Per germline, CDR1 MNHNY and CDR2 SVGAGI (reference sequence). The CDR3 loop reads CAGSPSGQKNTEAFF. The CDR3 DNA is TGTGCCGGCAGTCCCTCGGGACAGAAGAACACTGAAGCTTTCTTT.

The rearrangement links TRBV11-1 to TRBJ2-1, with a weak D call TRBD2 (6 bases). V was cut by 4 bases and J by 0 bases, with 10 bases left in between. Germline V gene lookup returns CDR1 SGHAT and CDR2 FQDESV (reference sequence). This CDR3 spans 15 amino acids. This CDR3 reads CASSSRGTSYNEQFF. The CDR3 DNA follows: TGTGCCAGCAGCTCGCGGGGTACCTCCTACAATGAGCAGTTCTTC.

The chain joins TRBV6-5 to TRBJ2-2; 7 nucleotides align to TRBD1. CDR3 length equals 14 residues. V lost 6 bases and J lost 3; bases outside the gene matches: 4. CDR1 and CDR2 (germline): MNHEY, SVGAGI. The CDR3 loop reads CASRARGYTGELFF. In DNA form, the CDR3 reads TGTGCCAGCAGGGCCAGGGGGTACACCGGGGAGCTGTTTTTT.

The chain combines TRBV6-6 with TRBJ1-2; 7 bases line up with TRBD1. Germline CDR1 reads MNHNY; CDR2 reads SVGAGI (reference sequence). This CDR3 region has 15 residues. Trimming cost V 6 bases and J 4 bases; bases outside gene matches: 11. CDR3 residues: CASRGTANTLYGYTF. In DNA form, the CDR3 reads TGTGCCAGCAGGGGGACAGCTAACACTCTCTATGGCTACACCTTC.

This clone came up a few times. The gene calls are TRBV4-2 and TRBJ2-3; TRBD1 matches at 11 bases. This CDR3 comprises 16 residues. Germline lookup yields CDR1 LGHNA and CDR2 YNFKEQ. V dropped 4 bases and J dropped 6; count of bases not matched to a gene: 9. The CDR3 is CASSPVPGQGDDTQYF. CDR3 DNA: TGTGCCAGCAGCCCAGTCCCGGGACAGGGGGACGATACGCAGTATTTT.

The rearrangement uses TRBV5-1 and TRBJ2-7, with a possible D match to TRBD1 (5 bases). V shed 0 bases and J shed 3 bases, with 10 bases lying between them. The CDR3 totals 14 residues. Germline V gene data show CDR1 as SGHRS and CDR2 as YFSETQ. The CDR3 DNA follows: TGCGCCAGCAGCTTGGCAGGGTTCAACTACGAGCAGTACTTC. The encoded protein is CASSLAGFNYEQYF.

CDR3: CASRAGQEQYF. The DNA of the CDR3 is TGTGCCAGCAGGGCAGGGCAGGAGCAGTACTTC. The chain combines TRBV6-5 with TRBJ2-7; D might be TRBD1 (5 bases). The CDR3 length is 11 residues. Germline loops: CDR1 MNHEY, CDR2 SVGAGI. Between the trimmed V and J ends, which lost 6 bases and 7 bases, there was a span of 10 bases.

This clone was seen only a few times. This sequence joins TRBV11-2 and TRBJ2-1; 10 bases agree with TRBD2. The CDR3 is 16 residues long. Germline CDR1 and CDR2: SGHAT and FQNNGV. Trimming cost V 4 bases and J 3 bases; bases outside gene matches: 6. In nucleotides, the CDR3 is TGTGCCAGCAGCTGGGCCACTAGCGGGGACTACAATGAGCAGTTCTTC. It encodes CASSWATSGDYNEQFF.

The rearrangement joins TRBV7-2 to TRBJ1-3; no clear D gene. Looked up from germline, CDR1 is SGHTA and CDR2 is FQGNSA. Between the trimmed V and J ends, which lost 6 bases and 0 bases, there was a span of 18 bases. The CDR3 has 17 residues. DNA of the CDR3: TGTGCCAGCAGTTCGCTACAGCGGATATACTCTGGAAACACCATATATTTT. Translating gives CASSSLQRIYSGNTIYF. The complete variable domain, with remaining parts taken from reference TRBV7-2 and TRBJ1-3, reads GAGVSQSPSNKVTEKGKDVELRCDPISGHTALYWYRQSLGQGLEFLIYFQGNSAPDKSGLPSDRFSAERTGGSVSTLTIQRTQQEDSAVYLCASSSLQRIYSGNTIYFGEGSWLTVV.